Shown below are 18 T cell receptor beta chains from a single sample sequenced in a study of blood T cells in healthy people across ages. Using a J-beta primer mix together with a sample-barcoded 5' primer, a second PCR was run for roughly 7 to 12 cycles. A single record per CDR3 protein comes from TCRdb applying MiXCR to the 5' RACE reads. Seen here are about 510,000 distinct CDR3 sequences, about 27% observed once, and the top ten hold roughly 3.5%. Another study also made use of these data, one on T cells of mothers and their children.

The sequenced sample consisted of blood. All receptors come from a boy aged 2 to 9 in good health.

This clonotype turned up a few times. V and J are TRBV9 and TRBJ2-2; D not certain. CDR3 size: 18 residues. The V and J ends lost 0 bases and 0 bases respectively, with 15 bases between them. Germline CDR1 and CDR2: SGDLS and YYNGEE. Written as DNA, the CDR3 is TGTGCCAGCAGCGTAGCTCCATTGGGAAGGGCGAACACCGGGGAGCTGTTTTTT. It translates to CASSVAPLGRANTGELFF.

The sample holds a few counts of this clonotype. This rearrangement joins TRBV10-3 to TRBJ2-7, with D perhaps matching TRBD2 (5 bases). The CDR3 sequence is 14 residues long. Germline CDR1 ENHRY, CDR2 SYGVKD. The V gene lost 2 bases and the J gene lost 7 bases, with 15 bases spanning the gap. The CDR3 coding sequence is TGTGCCATCAGTGAGGCGCGGGTACTGGGGGAGCAGTACTTC. This sequence encodes CAISEARVLGEQYF.

This chain connects TRBV5-8 to TRBJ2-6; D may be TRBD1 (5 bases). V was cut by 5 bases and J by 0 bases, with 15 bases left in between. There are 17 residues in the CDR3. The V gene's germline CDR1 is SGHTS and CDR2 YDEGEE. CDR3 loop: CASSQDTLYSGANVLTF. CDR3 bases: TGTGCCAGCAGTCAGGACACGCTCTACTCTGGGGCCAACGTCCTGACTTTC.

This clonotype was counted ten times or more. The chain carries TRBV6-6 and TRBJ2-1; 9 bases align to TRBD1. This CDR3 is 16 amino acids long. V lost 6 bases and J lost 4; bases outside the gene matches: 10. Per germline, CDR1 MNHNY and CDR2 SVGAGI (reference sequence). The CDR3 reads CASSPPAGTGYNEQFF. The DNA for the CDR3 is TGTGCCAGCAGCCCACCGGCCGGGACAGGGTACAATGAGCAGTTCTTC.

This clonotype has a count of ten or more. J is TRBJ2-5 and V is TRBV11-1; TRBD1 matches 7 bases. Trimming took 5 bases from V and 3 from J; bases not matched to a gene: 6. The CDR3 covers 14 residues. Germline V gives CDR1 SGHAT, CDR2 FQDESV (reference sequence). CDR3 loop: CASSLGQTKETQYF. The CDR3 DNA sequence: TGTGCCAGCAGCCTGGGACAGACAAAAGAGACCCAGTACTTC.

This clonotype appeared a few times. V and J are TRBV7-2 and TRBJ2-7, with TRBD1 matching 9 bases. The J call may be in error: the DNA end matches TRBJ2-1 better. CDR3 length: 16 residues. CDR1 is SGHTA, CDR2 FQGNSA, per germline. CDR3 bases: TGTGCCAGCAGCCCTACGCCGGGACAGGGAAACAATGAGCAGTTCTTC. The encoded protein is CASSPTPGQGNNEQFF.

This clonotype appeared a few times. The V call is TRBV12-3 or TRBV12-4, the J call TRBJ2-5; 8 positions match TRBD2. The CDR3 is 16 amino acids. Germline trimming cut 5 bases from V and 5 bases from J; bases unmatched to any gene: 13. This CDR3 reads CASSPQRAGEGETQYF. In DNA, the CDR3 is TGTGCCAGCAGTCCACAGAGAGCGGGAGAGGGGGAGACCCAGTACTTC.

The chain carries TRBV19 and TRBJ2-1; tentative D call: TRBD1 (6 bases). CDR3 length: 14 residues. With 4 bases removed from V and 6 bases from J, the gap between germline ends came to 13 bases. Germline V lookup: CDR1 LNHDA, CDR2 SQIVND (reference sequence). Written as DNA, the CDR3 is TGTGCCAGTAGTACAGGGGAAGGGGGCAATGAGCAGTTCTTC. This codes for CASSTGEGGNEQFF.

The chain uses TRBV29-1 and TRBJ2-7, with D possibly matching TRBD1 (7 bases). V gave up 7 bases and J gave up 3 bases, with 16 bases separating them. From germline, CDR1 is SQVTM and CDR2 ANQGSEA. The CDR3 is 13 amino acids. The CDR3 DNA reads as TGCAGCGCTCAGGGGGGAAGGGGCTACGAGCAGTACTTC. Translation: CSAQGGRGYEQYF.

This clonotype has more than one count but fewer than ten. CDR3 bases: TGTGCCAGCAGTTACCAGGCGGGGGTTCGATACGAGCAGTACTTC. Translated: CASSYQAGVRYEQYF. The rearrangement links TRBV6-2 or TRBV6-3 to TRBJ2-5, with 7 nucleotides matching TRBD2. Matching the DNA end better, TRBJ2-7 makes the J call doubtful. The V gene's germline CDR1 is MNHEY and CDR2 SVGEGT. The CDR3 is 15 residues long.

This clonotype has just a few counts. The chain joins TRBV12-5 to TRBJ2-5, with 7 bases identical to TRBD1. This CDR3 has 15 amino acids. Germline CDR1 and CDR2: LGHNT and FRNRAP. The trim removed 5 bases at V and 1 base at J, leaving 7 bases unmatched. Written as DNA, the CDR3 is TGTGCTAGTGGTCTATGGGACAGAACCCAAGAGACCCAGTACTTC. The encoded protein is CASGLWDRTQETQYF.

This clonotype has a handful of counts. The chain has TRBV11-2 and TRBJ2-4; perhaps TRBD2 as D (6 bases). V lost 1 base to trimming and J lost 6 bases, with 13 bases between them. The CDR3 length is 15 residues. Germline CDR1 SGHAT, CDR2 FQNNGV. In DNA form, the CDR3 reads TGTGCCAGCAGCTTAGCAGGCGGGACGGGAAACATTCAGTACTTC. Its translation: CASSLAGGTGNIQYF.

At least ten counts were recorded for this clonotype. This chain links TRBV12-3 or TRBV12-4 with TRBJ1-4, with TRBD1 as a possible D gene (6 bases). The CDR3 spans 14 residues. Trimming removed 4 bases from V and 2 bases from J, with 8 bases in between. DNA for the CDR3: TGTGCCAGCAGTTCTAGGGGGACTAATGAAAAACTGTTTTTT. It encodes CASSSRGTNEKLFF.

The rearrangement joins TRBV21-1 to TRBJ2-7; the table's D call, TRBD1, has no DNA check behind it. TRBV21-1 is labeled a pseudogene. This CDR3 spans 16 amino acids. The CDR3 here is CASRFFSPCGAYEQYF. The CDR3 bases are TGTGCCAGCAGGTTCTTCAGCCCCTGCGGGGCCTACGAGCAGTACTTC.

A few counts support this clonotype. The chain couples TRBV28 to TRBJ2-2; 7 bases are a match to TRBD2. This CDR3 comprises 19 residues. V gave up 3 bases and J gave up 4 bases; unmatched junction bases: 17. In germline, CDR1 is MDHEN, CDR2 SYDVKM. The CDR3 loop reads CASSFSLVSWTSPTGELFF. The CDR3 nucleotides are TGTGCCAGCAGTTTCTCTTTGGTGTCCTGGACTAGTCCCACCGGGGAGCTGTTTTTT.

This clonotype was seen a handful of times. V is TRBV7-8 and J is TRBJ2-1, with 7 bases lining up with TRBD2. Germline V gives CDR1 SGHVS, CDR2 FQNEAQ. Trimming removed 1 base from V and 2 bases from J; junction bases left unmatched: 2. The CDR3 spans 15 residues. CDR3 sequence (DNA): TGTGCCAGCAGCTTAGAAGCGGGGCCCTACAATGAGCAGTTCTTC. It encodes CASSLEAGPYNEQFF.

This clonotype was recorded a few times. This rearrangement joins TRBV7-9 to TRBJ2-5; TRBD2 might be the D (7 bases). CDR1 and CDR2 from the germline V gene are SEHNR and FQNEAQ (reference sequence). CDR3 size: 16 residues. V was trimmed by 0 bases and J by 2 bases, leaving 13 bases between them. The CDR3 DNA sequence: TGTGCCAGCAGCTTAGCGCGCGCGGGGGCACAAGAGACCCAGTACTTC. Its protein product is CASSLARAGAQETQYF.

This clonotype has more than one count but fewer than ten. V and J are TRBV9 and TRBJ2-5, with 7 bases matching TRBD2. The DNA end lines up better with TRBJ2-7; the J call may be wrong. The CDR3 spans 14 residues. Per germline, CDR1 SGDLS and CDR2 YYNGEE. As DNA, the CDR3 is TGTGCCAGCAGCGCGGCTAGCGGATCCTACGAGCAGTACTTC. Translating gives CASSAASGSYEQYF.